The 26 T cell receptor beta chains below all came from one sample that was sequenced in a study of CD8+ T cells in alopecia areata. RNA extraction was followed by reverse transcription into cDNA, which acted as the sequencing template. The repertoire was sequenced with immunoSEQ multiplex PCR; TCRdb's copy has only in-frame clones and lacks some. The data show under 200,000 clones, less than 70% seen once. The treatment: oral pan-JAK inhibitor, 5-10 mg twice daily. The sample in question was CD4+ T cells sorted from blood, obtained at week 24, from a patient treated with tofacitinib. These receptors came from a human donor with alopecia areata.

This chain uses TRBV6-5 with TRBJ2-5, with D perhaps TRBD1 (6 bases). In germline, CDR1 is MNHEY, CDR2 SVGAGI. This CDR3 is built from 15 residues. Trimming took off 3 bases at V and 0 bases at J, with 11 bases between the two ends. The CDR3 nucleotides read TGTGCCAGCAGTTATCAAACAGGGTACCAAGAGACCCAGTACTTC. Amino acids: CASSYQTGYQETQYF.

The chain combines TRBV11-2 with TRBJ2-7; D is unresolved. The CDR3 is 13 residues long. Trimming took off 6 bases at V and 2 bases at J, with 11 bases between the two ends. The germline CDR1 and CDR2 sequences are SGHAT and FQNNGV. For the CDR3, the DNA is TGTGCCAGCAGTTCGGTCTGGACCTACGAGCAGTACTTC. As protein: CASSSVWTYEQYF.

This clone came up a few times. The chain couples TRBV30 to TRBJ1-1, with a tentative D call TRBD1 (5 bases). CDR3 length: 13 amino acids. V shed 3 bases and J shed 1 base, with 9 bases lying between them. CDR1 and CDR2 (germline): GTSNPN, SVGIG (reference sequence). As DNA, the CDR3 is TGTGCCTGGAGCCCAGGGTCGAACACTGAAGCTTTCTTT. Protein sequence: CAWSPGSNTEAFF.

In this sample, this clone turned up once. The DNA of the CDR3 is TGTGCCAGCAGCCGACAGGGGGCGCGATACAATGAGCAGTTCTTC. This gives the protein CASSRQGARYNEQFF. The chain is built from TRBV5-4 and TRBJ2-1; 10 bases line up with TRBD1. Germline V gene data show CDR1 as SGHNT and CDR2 as YYREEE (reference sequence). V lost 4 bases, J lost 4 bases, and 5 bases stayed unmatched. CDR3 length equals 15 residues.

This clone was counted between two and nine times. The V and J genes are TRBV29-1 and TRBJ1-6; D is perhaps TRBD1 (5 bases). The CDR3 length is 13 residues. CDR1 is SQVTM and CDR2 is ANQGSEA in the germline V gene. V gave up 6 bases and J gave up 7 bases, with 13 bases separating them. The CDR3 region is CSVVPGPNSPLHF. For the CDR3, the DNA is TGCAGCGTAGTGCCGGGGCCAAATTCACCCCTCCACTTT. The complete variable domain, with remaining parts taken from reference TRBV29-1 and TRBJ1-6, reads SAVISQKPSRDICQRGTSLTIQCQVDSQVTMMFWYRQQPGQSLTLIATANQGSEATYESGFVIDKFPISRPNLTFSTLTVSNMSPEDSSIYLCSVVPGPNSPLHFGNGTRLTVT.

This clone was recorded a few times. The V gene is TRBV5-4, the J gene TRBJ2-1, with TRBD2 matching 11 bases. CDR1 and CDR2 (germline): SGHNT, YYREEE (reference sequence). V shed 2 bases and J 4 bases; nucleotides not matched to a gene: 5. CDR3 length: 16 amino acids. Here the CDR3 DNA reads TGTGCCAGCAGCTTTCGACTAGCGGGGATATACAATGAGCAGTTCTTC. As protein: CASSFRLAGIYNEQFF.

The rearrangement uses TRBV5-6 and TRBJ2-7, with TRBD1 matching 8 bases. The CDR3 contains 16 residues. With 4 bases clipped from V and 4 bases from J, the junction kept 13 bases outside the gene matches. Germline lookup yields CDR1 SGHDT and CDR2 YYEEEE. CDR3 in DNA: TGTGCCAGCAGCCTCTTACCGACAGGGGAGAGGTACGAGCAGTACTTC. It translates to CASSLLPTGERYEQYF.

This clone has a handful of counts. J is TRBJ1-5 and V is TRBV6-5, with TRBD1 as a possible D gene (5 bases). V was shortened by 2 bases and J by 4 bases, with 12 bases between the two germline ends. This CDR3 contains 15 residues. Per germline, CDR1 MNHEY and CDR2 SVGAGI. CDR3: CASSYDGGTNQPQHF. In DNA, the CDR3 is TGTGCCAGCAGTTACGACGGCGGGACGAATCAGCCCCAGCATTTT.

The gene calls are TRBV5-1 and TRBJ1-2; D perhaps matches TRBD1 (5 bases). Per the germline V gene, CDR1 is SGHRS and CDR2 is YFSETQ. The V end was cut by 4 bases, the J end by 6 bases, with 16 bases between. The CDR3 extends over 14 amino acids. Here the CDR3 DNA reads TGCGCCAGCAGCCCACGTCGGGGGTCGGATGGCTACACCTTC. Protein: CASSPRRGSDGYTF. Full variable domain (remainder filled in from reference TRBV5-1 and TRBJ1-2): KAGVTQTPRYLIKTRGQQVTLSCSPISGHRSVSWYQQTPGQGLQFLFEYFSETQRNKGNFPGRFSGRQFSNSRSEMNVSTLELGDSALYLCASSPRRGSDGYTFGSGTRLTVV.

The CDR3 is CASSPTGQAYEQYF. The CDR3 DNA sequence: TGCGCCAGCAGCCCGACAGGGCAAGCCTACGAGCAGTACTTC. The chain employs TRBV5-1 and TRBJ2-7, with 7 nucleotides matching TRBD1. J lost 2 bases, V lost 4 bases, and 6 bases had no gene match. Germline-derived CDR1 and CDR2 are SGHRS and YFSETQ. The CDR3 extends over 14 amino acids.

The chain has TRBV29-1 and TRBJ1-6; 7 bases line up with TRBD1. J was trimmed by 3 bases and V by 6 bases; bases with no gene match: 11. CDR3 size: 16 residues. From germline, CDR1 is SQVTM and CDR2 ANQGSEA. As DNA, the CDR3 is TGCAGCGTCGCGTTAGTGGGGGACAGCTATAATTCACCCCTCCACTTT. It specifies CSVALVGDSYNSPLHF. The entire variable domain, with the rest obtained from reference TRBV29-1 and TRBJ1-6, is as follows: SAVISQKPSRDICQRGTSLTIQCQVDSQVTMMFWYRQQPGQSLTLIATANQGSEATYESGFVIDKFPISRPNLTFSTLTVSNMSPEDSSIYLCSVALVGDSYNSPLHFGNGTRLTVT.

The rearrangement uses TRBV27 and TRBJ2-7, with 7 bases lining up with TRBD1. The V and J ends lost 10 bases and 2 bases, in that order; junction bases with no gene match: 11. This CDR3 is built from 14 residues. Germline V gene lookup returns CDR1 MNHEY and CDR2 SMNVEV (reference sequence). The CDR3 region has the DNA TGTGCCACCGACAGGGAATCTTCCGCCTACGAGCAGTACTTC. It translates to CATDRESSAYEQYF.

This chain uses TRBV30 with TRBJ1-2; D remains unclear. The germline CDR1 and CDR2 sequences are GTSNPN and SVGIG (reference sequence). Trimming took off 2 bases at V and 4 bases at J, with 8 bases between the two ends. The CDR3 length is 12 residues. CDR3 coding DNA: TGTGCCTGGAGTAAGGACGGCTATGGCTACACCTTC. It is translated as CAWSKDGYGYTF. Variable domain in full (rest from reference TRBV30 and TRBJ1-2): SQTIHQWPATLVQPVGSPLSLECTVEGTSNPNLYWYRQAAGRGLQLLFYSVGIGQISSEVPQNLSASRPQDRQFILSSKKLLLSDSGFYLCAWSKDGYGYTFGSGTRLTVV.

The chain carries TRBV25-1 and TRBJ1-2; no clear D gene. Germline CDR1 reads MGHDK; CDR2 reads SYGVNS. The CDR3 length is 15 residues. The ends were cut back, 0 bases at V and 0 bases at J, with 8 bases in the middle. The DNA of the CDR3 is TGTGCCAGCAGTGAATATTGGAATTCTAACTATGGCTACACCTTC. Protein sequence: CASSEYWNSNYGYTF.

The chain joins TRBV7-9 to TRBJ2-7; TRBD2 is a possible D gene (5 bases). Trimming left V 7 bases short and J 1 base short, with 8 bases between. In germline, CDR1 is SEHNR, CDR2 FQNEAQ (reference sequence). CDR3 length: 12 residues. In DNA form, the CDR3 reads TGTGCCAGCACCCGAGGGTCCTACGAGCAGTACTTC. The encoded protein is CASTRGSYEQYF.

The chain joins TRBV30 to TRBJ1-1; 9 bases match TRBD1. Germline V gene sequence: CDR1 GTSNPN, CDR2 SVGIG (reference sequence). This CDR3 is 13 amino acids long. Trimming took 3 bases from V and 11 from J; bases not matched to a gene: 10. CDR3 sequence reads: CAWRGLQGAAAFF. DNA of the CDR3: TGTGCCTGGAGAGGGTTACAGGGGGCAGCGGCTTTCTTT.

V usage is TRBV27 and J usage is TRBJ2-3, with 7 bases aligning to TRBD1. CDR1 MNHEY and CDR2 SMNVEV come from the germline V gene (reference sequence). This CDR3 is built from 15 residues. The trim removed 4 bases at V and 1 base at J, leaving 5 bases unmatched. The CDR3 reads CASSSRQGGTDTQYF. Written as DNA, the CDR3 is TGTGCCAGCAGTTCTCGACAGGGCGGCACAGATACGCAGTATTTT.

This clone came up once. CDR3 bases: TGCAGCGTCGCCGAAGGGGCGGGGGGCACAGATACGCAGTATTTT. Translation: CSVAEGAGGTDTQYF. The gene calls are TRBV29-1 and TRBJ2-3, with TRBD2 matching over 7 bases. With V trimmed by 6 bases and J by 1 base, 10 bases remained unmatched. The CDR3 is 15 residues long. CDR1 and CDR2 from the germline V gene are SQVTM and ANQGSEA.

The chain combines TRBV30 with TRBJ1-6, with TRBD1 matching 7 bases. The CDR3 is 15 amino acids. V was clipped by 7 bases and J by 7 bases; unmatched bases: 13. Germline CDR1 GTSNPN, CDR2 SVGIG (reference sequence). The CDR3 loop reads CASLPGGHHNSPLHF. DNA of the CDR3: TGTGCCTCCCTCCCAGGGGGACACCACAATTCACCCCTCCACTTT.

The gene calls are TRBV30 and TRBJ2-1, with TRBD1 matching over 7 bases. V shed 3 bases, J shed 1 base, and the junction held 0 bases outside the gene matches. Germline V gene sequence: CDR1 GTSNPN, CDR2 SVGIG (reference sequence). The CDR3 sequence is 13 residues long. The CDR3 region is CAWSRGSYNEQFF. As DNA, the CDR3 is TGTGCCTGGAGCAGGGGGTCCTACAATGAGCAGTTCTTC.

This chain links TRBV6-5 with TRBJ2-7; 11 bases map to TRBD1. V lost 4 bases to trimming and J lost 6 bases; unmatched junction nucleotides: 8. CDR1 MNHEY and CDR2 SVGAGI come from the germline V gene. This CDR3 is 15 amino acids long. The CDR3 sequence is CASSSSPGQGVEQYF. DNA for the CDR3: TGTGCCAGCAGTTCCTCCCCGGGACAGGGGGTCGAGCAGTACTTC.

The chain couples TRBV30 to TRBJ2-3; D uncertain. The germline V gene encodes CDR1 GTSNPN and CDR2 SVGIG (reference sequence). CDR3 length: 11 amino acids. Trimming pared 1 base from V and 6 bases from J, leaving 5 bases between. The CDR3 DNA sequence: TGTGCCTGGAGTGGGTACGATACGCAGTATTTT. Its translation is CAWSGYDTQYF.

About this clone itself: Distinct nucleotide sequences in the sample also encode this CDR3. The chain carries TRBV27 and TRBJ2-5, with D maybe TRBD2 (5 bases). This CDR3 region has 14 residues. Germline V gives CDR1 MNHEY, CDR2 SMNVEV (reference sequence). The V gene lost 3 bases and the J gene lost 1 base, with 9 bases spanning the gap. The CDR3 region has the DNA TGTGCCAGCAGTTTGGCGGGTGGCCAAGAGACCCAGTACTTC. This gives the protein CASSLAGGQETQYF.

In nucleotides, the CDR3 is TGTGCCTGGGGTCGGGTTGAAGCTTTCTTT. This gives the protein CAWGRVEAFF. V gene TRBV30 combines with J gene TRBJ1-1; no clear D gene. The CDR3 contains 10 residues. The germline gives CDR1 GTSNPN, CDR2 SVGIG (reference sequence). Trimming took off 5 bases at V and 7 bases at J, with 8 bases between the two ends.

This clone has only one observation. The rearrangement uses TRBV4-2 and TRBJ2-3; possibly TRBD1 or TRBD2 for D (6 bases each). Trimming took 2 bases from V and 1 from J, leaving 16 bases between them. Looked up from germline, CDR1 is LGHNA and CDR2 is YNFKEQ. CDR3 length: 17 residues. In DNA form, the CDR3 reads TGTGCCAGCAGCCAATACAGGCCGGGGGCAGGCACAGATACGCAGTATTTT. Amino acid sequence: CASSQYRPGAGTDTQYF.

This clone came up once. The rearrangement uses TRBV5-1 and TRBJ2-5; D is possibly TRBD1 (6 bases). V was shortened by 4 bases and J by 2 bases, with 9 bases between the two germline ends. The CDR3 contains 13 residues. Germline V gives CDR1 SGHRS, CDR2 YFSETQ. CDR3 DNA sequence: TGCGCCAGCAGCCGACAGGTACAAGAGACCCAGTACTTC. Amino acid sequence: CASSRQVQETQYF.